This T cell receptor (beta chain) was captured in a study of blood T cell repertoires in COVID-19. All recovered Cohort 3 donors got two negative PCRs, got clearance, or saw symptom resolution. The table came from immunoSEQ multiplex PCR; TCRdb's copy has only in-frame clones and leaves some out. The data contain about 200,000 clones, 90% of them seen just once; the ten biggest clones take up 1.2%. The CDR3 has 13 amino acids. The germline V gene encodes CDR1 SQVTM and CDR2 ANQGSEA. V lost 1 base and J lost 2, with 8 bases in between. Sequenced input: PBMCs or T cells enriched from blood (not recorded which). This chain links TRBV29-1 with TRBJ2-5; D possibly corresponds to TRBD1 (6 bases). This receptor was obtained from a young man who had recovered from COVID-19. The CDR3 DNA follows: TGCAGCGTTGAAGCGGGACAACAAGAGACCCAGTACTTC. As protein: CSVEAGQQETQYF.